Below are 14 T cell receptor beta chains sequenced from a single sample in a study of T cell changes during pregnancy in multiple sclerosis. The assay was immunoSEQ multiplex PCR, and TCRdb's table has in-frame clones only and misses some. The table has around 53,000 clones, around 92% seen once. The input for sequencing was CD4+ T cells from peripheral blood mononuclear cells, taken after pregnancy. The receptors stem from a female donor with multiple sclerosis, enrolled in a pregnancy study.

The J gene is TRBJ2-2, the V gene TRBV18, with TRBD2 matching 8 bases. CDR3 length equals 15 residues. Germline V CDR1 and CDR2: KGHSH, LQKENI. V shed 2 bases, J shed 5 bases, and the junction held 4 bases outside the gene matches. In nucleotides, the CDR3 is TGTGCCAGCTCACCAGGACTAGCTGGGACCGGGGAGCTGTTTTTT. Protein product: CASSPGLAGTGELFF.

The chain joins TRBV7-3 to TRBJ2-1; TRBD2 matches 7 bases. The CDR3 sequence is 14 residues long. Per the germline V gene, CDR1 is SGHTA and CDR2 is FQGTGA. Trimming took 8 bases from V and 7 from J; bases not matched to a gene: 11. The CDR3 loop is CASSPGAGGNEQFF. The CDR3 nucleotides read TGTGCCAGCTCCCCTGGGGCCGGGGGGAATGAGCAGTTCTTC.

The V gene is TRBV6-5, the J gene TRBJ2-7; TRBD1 matches at 7 bases. The J segment lost 1 base and the V segment lost 4 bases, leaving 7 bases of the junction unmatched. Germline CDR1 is MNHEY and CDR2 is SVGAGI. The CDR3 is 15 residues long. The DNA for the CDR3 is TGTGCCAGCAGTTCGACAGGGCGGAGGTCCTACGAGCAGTACTTC. It codes for CASSSTGRRSYEQYF.

The rearrangement joins TRBV18 to TRBJ2-1; maybe TRBD1 (5 bases). Trimming took off 3 bases at V and 12 bases at J, with 15 bases between the two ends. Germline V gene sequence: CDR1 KGHSH, CDR2 LQKENI. This CDR3 has 13 residues. CDR3 DNA sequence: TGTGCCAGCTCACCCAGGGCCCCTCCGGGGCAGTTCTTC. Translating it yields CASSPRAPPGQFF.

V and J are TRBV7-9 and TRBJ2-1, with D tentatively TRBD1 (5 bases). Germline V gene lookup returns CDR1 SEHNR and CDR2 FQNEAQ (reference sequence). V lost 0 bases to trimming and J lost 4 bases, with 13 bases between them. CDR3 size: 16 residues. This CDR3 is CASSLAGREAYNEQFF. The CDR3 coding sequence is TGTGCCAGCAGCTTAGCGGGCAGGGAAGCTTACAATGAGCAGTTCTTC.

This clone was found a few times. The rearrangement joins TRBV4-2 to TRBJ2-7; tentative D call: TRBD1 (6 bases). The V and J ends lost 0 bases and 3 bases respectively, with 12 bases between them. CDR1 LGHNA and CDR2 YNFKEQ come from the germline V gene. The CDR3 extends over 15 amino acids. The CDR3 is CASSQDRGTHYEQYF. CDR3 in DNA: TGTGCCAGCAGCCAAGATAGGGGGACCCACTACGAGCAGTACTTC.

The chain's CDR3 is CASSLTYNEQFF. DNA for the CDR3: TGTGCCAGCAGCTTAACTTACAATGAGCAGTTCTTC. The chain links TRBV7-2 to TRBJ2-1; D unresolved. With 2 bases removed from V and 4 bases from J, the gap between germline ends came to 3 bases. Germline lookup yields CDR1 SGHTA and CDR2 FQGNSA. This CDR3 has 12 residues.

The V and J genes are TRBV6-5 and TRBJ1-2; TRBD1 matches at 12 bases. Germline V gene lookup returns CDR1 MNHEY and CDR2 SVGAGI. The CDR3 loop spans 15 amino acids. The ends lost 1 base at V and 13 bases at J; junction bases unmatched: 10. The CDR3 region is CASSYLRGTGGGCTF. In DNA, the CDR3 is TGTGCCAGCAGTTACTTACGCGGGACAGGGGGCGGGTGCACCTTC.

The chain carries TRBV5-1 and TRBJ2-7; 11 positions match TRBD1. CDR3 length: 14 residues. J gave up 3 bases and V 4 bases, and 3 bases lay outside the gene matches. CDR1 is SGHRS, CDR2 YFSETQ, per germline. CDR3 sequence (DNA): TGCGCCAGCAGCCGGACAGGGGGCCGCTACGAGCAGTACTTC. Translation: CASSRTGGRYEQYF. The complete variable domain, with remaining parts taken from reference TRBV5-1 and TRBJ2-7, reads KAGVTQTPRYLIKTRGQQVTLSCSPISGHRSVSWYQQTPGQGLQFLFEYFSETQRNKGNFPGRFSGRQFSNSRSEMNVSTLELGDSALYLCASSRTGGRYEQYFGPGTRLTVT.

The CDR3 sequence: CASGLTTSWGGVMNTEAFF. The CDR3 DNA reads as TGTGCTAGTGGTTTGACGACAAGCTGGGGGGGAGTCATGAACACTGAAGCTTTCTTT. The chain uses TRBV12-5 and TRBJ1-1, with a tentative D call TRBD1 (5 bases). There are 19 residues in the CDR3. V was trimmed by 2 bases and J by 0 bases, leaving 22 bases between them. In germline, CDR1 is LGHNT, CDR2 FRNRAP.

This clone was recorded once. The rearrangement uses TRBV2 and TRBJ2-3, with D possibly matching TRBD2 (6 bases). The V gene's germline CDR1 is SNHLY and CDR2 FYNNEI. The CDR3 spans 15 residues. V lost 1 base to trimming and J lost 2 bases, with 10 bases between them. CDR3 DNA sequence: TGTGCCAGCAGTGAAGGCGGGATCTCCACAGATACGCAGTATTTT. Its protein product is CASSEGGISTDTQYF.

Written as DNA, the CDR3 is TGTGCCAGCAGCTTAGTGGCGGGGGTGAACACCGGGGAGCTGTTTTTT. As protein: CASSLVAGVNTGELFF. The J gene is TRBJ2-2, the V gene TRBV7-2, with TRBD2 identical over 7 bases. V was clipped by 1 base and J by 1 base; unmatched bases: 3. Germline CDR1 SGHTA, CDR2 FQGNSA. This CDR3 spans 16 amino acids.

The chain uses TRBV7-2 and TRBJ2-1; D may be TRBD2 (6 bases). V dropped 5 bases and J dropped 5 bases, with 10 bases sitting between them. This CDR3 contains 13 residues. Germline CDR1 SGHTA, CDR2 FQGNSA. This CDR3 reads CASSMGLNNEQFF. For the CDR3, the DNA is TGTGCCAGCAGCATGGGACTTAACAATGAGCAGTTCTTC.

V is TRBV23-1 and J is TRBJ2-3, with TRBD1 matching over 12 bases. TRBV23-1 is placed among ORFs of uncertain function. The V and J ends lost 10 bases and 0 bases, in that order; junction bases with no gene match: 17. This CDR3 is built from 19 residues. The CDR3: CATPGDRGRGLVSTDTQYF. As DNA, the CDR3 is TGCGCCACCCCGGGGGACAGGGGGCGCGGTCTGGTTAGCACAGATACGCAGTATTTT.